The 27 T cell receptor beta chains in this list originate from one sample, sequenced in a study of blood T cell repertoires in COVID-19. Measured with immunoSEQ multiplex PCR; TCRdb has only the in-frame clones, and not every one. The sample holds tens of thousands of clones; roughly four fifths are singletons and the top ten take more than 8%. The sequenced sample consisted of peripheral blood. Every receptor here comes from a woman aged 80 or over with acute or convalescent COVID-19.

This clone was recorded once. The chain employs TRBV19 and TRBJ1-2; 8 bases are a match to TRBD1. CDR1 is LNHDA, CDR2 SQIVND, per germline (reference sequence). The CDR3 covers 16 residues. Unmatched junction bases numbered 15, after V lost 4 bases and J lost 8 bases. CDR3 nucleotides: TGTGCCAGTAGTAACCCTAATAAGGACAGGGCGACAGGCTACACCTTC. Translation gives CASSNPNKDRATGYTF.

V gene TRBV6-5 combines with J gene TRBJ2-6; 8 bases are shared with TRBD1. Germline assignment: CDR1 MNHEY and CDR2 SVGAGI. Trimming cost V 2 bases and J 4 bases; bases outside gene matches: 4. The CDR3 loop spans 16 amino acids. The CDR3 spells CASSYHRGAGANVLTF. In DNA, the CDR3 is TGTGCCAGCAGTTACCACAGGGGGGCAGGGGCCAACGTCCTGACTTTC.

The chain uses TRBV5-1 and TRBJ2-5, with D hard to call. The CDR3 extends over 13 amino acids. The germline CDR1 and CDR2 sequences are SGHRS and YFSETQ. The germline V and J ends were trimmed by 4 bases and 5 bases, with 12 bases remaining between them. The CDR3 DNA is TGCGCCAGCAGCCTCATAGCCGACGAGACCCAGTACTTC. This translates into CASSLIADETQYF.

The chain has TRBV19 and TRBJ1-5; 8 bases agree with TRBD1. The junction had 8 bases not matched to a gene; V was cut back by 4 bases and J by 6 bases. The CDR3 is made up of 15 amino acids. Per germline, CDR1 LNHDA and CDR2 SQIVND (reference sequence). For the CDR3, the DNA is TGTGCCAGTAGTACCCGACCGGGACAGGCTCAGCCCCAGCATTTT. Translating gives CASSTRPGQAQPQHF.

The V and J genes are TRBV27 and TRBJ1-1, with D possibly matching TRBD1 (6 bases). Trimming shortened V by 6 bases and J by 3 bases, and 23 bases separated the two germline ends. Per germline, CDR1 MNHEY and CDR2 SMNVEV (reference sequence). This CDR3 contains 17 residues. The CDR3 reads CASRPRLSRGRDTEAFF. As DNA, the CDR3 is TGTGCCAGCAGACCGAGACTATCCAGGGGTAGGGACACTGAAGCTTTCTTT.

In DNA form, the CDR3 reads TGTGCCAGCAGCTTAGGTCGACAGGGATTTACAGATACGCAGTATTTT. It encodes CASSLGRQGFTDTQYF. This chain connects TRBV7-2 to TRBJ2-3, with 7 bases matching TRBD1. Looked up from germline, CDR1 is SGHTA and CDR2 is FQGNSA. V lost 1 base and J lost 3; bases outside the gene matches: 7. The CDR3 is made up of 16 amino acids. Filled out from reference TRBV7-2 and TRBJ2-3, the complete variable domain reads GAGVSQSPSNKVTEKGKDVELRCDPISGHTALYWYRQSLGQGLEFLIYFQGNSAPDKSGLPSDRFSAERTGGSVSTLTIQRTQQEDSAVYLCASSLGRQGFTDTQYFGPGTRLTVL.

This chain joins TRBV28 and TRBJ1-6, with D unclear. V was trimmed by 2 bases and J by 6 bases, leaving 2 bases between them. This CDR3 comprises 12 residues. Per the germline V gene, CDR1 is MDHEN and CDR2 is SYDVKM. The CDR3 loop reads CASSLLNSPLHF. In DNA, the CDR3 is TGTGCCAGCAGTTTACTTAATTCACCCCTCCACTTT.

The chain combines TRBV19 with TRBJ1-5; tentatively, D is TRBD1 (5 bases). CDR1 is LNHDA and CDR2 is SQIVND in the germline V gene (reference sequence). This CDR3 has 15 amino acids. V lost 3 bases to trimming and J lost 4 bases, with 13 bases between them. The CDR3 bases are TGTGCCAGTAGTATGGCGCGGGGGAGGAATCAGCCCCAGCATTTT. It codes for CASSMARGRNQPQHF.

This clone was counted once. V usage is TRBV5-4 and J usage is TRBJ1-1, with a tentative D call TRBD1 (6 bases). The CDR3 runs to 17 residues. V lost 2 bases and J 0 bases, leaving 17 bases between the germline ends. CDR1 is SGHNT and CDR2 is YYREEE in the germline V gene (reference sequence). CDR3 nucleotides: TGTGCCAGCAGCTTAGGCACAGGGCGCCCGATGAACACTGAAGCTTTCTTT. It encodes CASSLGTGRPMNTEAFF.

This chain joins TRBV7-6 and TRBJ2-1; perhaps TRBD1 as D (5 bases). Looked up from germline, CDR1 is SGHVS and CDR2 is FNYEAQ. The CDR3 extends over 17 amino acids. V lost 1 base and J 7 bases, leaving 20 bases between the germline ends. CDR3 coding DNA: TGTGCCAGCAGCTTAGTCTCCCCTCAGGGCTTTGGGAATGAGCAGTTCTTC. It yields the protein CASSLVSPQGFGNEQFF.

The chain uses TRBV5-1 and TRBJ2-1; D perhaps matches TRBD1 (5 bases). CDR3 size: 14 residues. The ends were cut back, 0 bases at V and 6 bases at J, with 10 bases in the middle. Germline CDR1 and CDR2: SGHRS and YFSETQ. The DNA for the CDR3 is TGCGCCAGCAGCTTGGGGGGCCCGTTCAATGAGCAGTTCTTC. Amino acid sequence: CASSLGGPFNEQFF. Supplemented by reference TRBV5-1 and TRBJ2-1, the full variable domain reads KAGVTQTPRYLIKTRGQQVTLSCSPISGHRSVSWYQQTPGQGLQFLFEYFSETQRNKGNFPGRFSGRQFSNSRSEMNVSTLELGDSALYLCASSLGGPFNEQFFGPGTRLTVL.

The chain couples TRBV19 to TRBJ1-1; no reliable D call. The CDR3 covers 16 residues. CDR1 is LNHDA, CDR2 SQIVND, per germline (reference sequence). Trimming removed 3 bases at V and 1 base at J, with 15 bases between. Here the CDR3 DNA reads TGTGCCAGTAGTATGAGGGCATCCCCGACGAACACTGAAGCTTTCTTT. It yields the protein CASSMRASPTNTEAFF.

The chain employs TRBV19 and TRBJ1-3; D is possibly TRBD1 (6 bases). This CDR3 contains 14 residues. V gave up 6 bases and J gave up 4 bases, with 13 bases separating them. Germline V gene data show CDR1 as LNHDA and CDR2 as SQIVND (reference sequence). The CDR3 region is CASSQARGGNTIYF. CDR3 in DNA: TGTGCCAGTAGCCAGGCCAGGGGAGGAAACACCATATATTTT.

The V gene is TRBV20-1, the J gene TRBJ1-2; possible D gene TRBD1, 5 bases. The length of the CDR3 is 11 residues. V lost 0 bases, J lost 13 bases, and 12 bases lay in between. Germline CDR1 DFQATT, CDR2 SNEGSKA (reference sequence). CDR3 sequence reads: CSARDLGALTF. CDR3 DNA sequence: TGCAGTGCTAGAGATCTTGGGGCGCTCACCTTC.

The chain employs TRBV15 and TRBJ1-1; D not certain. From germline, CDR1 is LNHNV and CDR2 YYDKDF (reference sequence). CDR3 length: 14 residues. Trimming stripped 0 bases from V and 6 bases from J, with 11 bases between. This CDR3 is CATSRDQRSPEAFF. CDR3 nucleotide sequence: TGTGCCACCAGCAGAGATCAAAGGAGCCCTGAAGCTTTCTTT.

Of note for this clone: At one of its ends the junction is not consistent with the germline gene, which may arise from a read error. The chain recombines TRBV15 with TRBJ1-5, with D unresolved. This CDR3 is built from 16 residues. Germline V gene data show CDR1 as LNHNV and CDR2 as YYDKDF (reference sequence). The CDR3 region has the DNA TGTGCCACCAGCAGAGGGGCGGGCCTCCTCAATGAGCCCCAGCATTTT. This gives the protein CATSRGAGLLNEPQHF.

This clone appeared a single time. The chain links TRBV2 to TRBJ1-2, with a weak D call TRBD1 (6 bases). Trimming cost V 1 base and J 11 bases, with 17 bases left between them. Germline V gives CDR1 SNHLY, CDR2 FYNNEI. CDR3 length: 14 amino acids. As DNA, the CDR3 is TGTGCCAGCAGTGAAGTGCGGGCAGGGGCCCCTTACACCTTC. This sequence encodes CASSEVRAGAPYTF.

J is TRBJ1-2 and V is TRBV19; 7 positions agree with TRBD1. CDR1 LNHDA and CDR2 SQIVND come from the germline V gene (reference sequence). Unmatched junction bases numbered 11, after V lost 6 bases and J lost 4 bases. The CDR3 extends over 15 amino acids. Here the CDR3 reads CASSHPGGPGYGYTF. The CDR3 nucleotides are TGTGCCAGTAGCCACCCAGGGGGGCCTGGCTATGGCTACACCTTC.

The gene calls are TRBV2 and TRBJ1-1; D unclear. The CDR3 contains 13 residues. Germline V gene lookup returns CDR1 SNHLY and CDR2 FYNNEI. Trimming took off 5 bases at V and 4 bases at J, with 11 bases between the two ends. This CDR3 is CASSSRLRTEAFF. DNA for the CDR3: TGTGCCAGCAGTTCCAGGTTGCGCACTGAAGCTTTCTTT.

This rearrangement joins TRBV28 to TRBJ2-6; a possible D gene is TRBD1 (5 bases). This CDR3 region has 15 residues. Trimming took 6 bases from V and 0 from J, leaving 9 bases between them. Per germline, CDR1 MDHEN and CDR2 SYDVKM. The CDR3 DNA follows: TGTGCCAGCAGACCTCAGGGCTCTGGGGCCAACGTCCTGACTTTC. This encodes CASRPQGSGANVLTF.

The genes are TRBV18 and TRBJ1-1; D is possibly TRBD1 (6 bases). Germline CDR1 is KGHSH and CDR2 is LQKENI. The CDR3 contains 18 residues. The V end lost 1 base, the J end lost 0 bases, and 18 bases lay between the germline ends. The DNA of the CDR3 is TGTGCCAGCTCACCACGTTCCGTGACAGGAGGAATGAACACTGAAGCTTTCTTT. Amino acid sequence: CASSPRSVTGGMNTEAFF.

The chain is built from TRBV19 and TRBJ2-1; 11 nucleotides line up with TRBD2. The CDR3 covers 15 residues. The germline V gene has CDR1 LNHDA and CDR2 SQIVND (reference sequence). The V and J ends lost 3 bases and 9 bases, in that order; junction bases with no gene match: 7. CDR3 loop: CASSIGLAGGFEQFF. The CDR3 bases are TGTGCCAGTAGTATTGGCCTAGCGGGGGGTTTTGAGCAGTTCTTC.

This chain connects TRBV27 to TRBJ2-7; the match to TRBD1 covers 9 bases. This CDR3 has 16 residues. V lost 3 bases to trimming and J lost 6 bases; unmatched junction nucleotides: 12. Germline V gives CDR1 MNHEY, CDR2 SMNVEV (reference sequence). CDR3 in DNA: TGTGCCAGCAGTTTTCGGGCCGGGACAGGGTCCGGCGAGCAGTACTTC. It translates to CASSFRAGTGSGEQYF.

The chain uses TRBV5-6 and TRBJ2-1, with D perhaps matching TRBD2 (6 bases). This CDR3 has 16 amino acids. Per germline, CDR1 SGHDT and CDR2 YYEEEE. V gave up 1 base and J gave up 5 bases, with 16 bases separating them. This CDR3 reads CASSLLAGRKNNEQFF. Written as DNA, the CDR3 is TGTGCCAGCAGCTTGCTGGCGGGGAGAAAGAACAATGAGCAGTTCTTC.

V and J are TRBV6-5 and TRBJ1-1; 8 bases agree with TRBD1. From germline, CDR1 is MNHEY and CDR2 SVGAGI. With V trimmed by 6 bases and J by 5 bases, 5 bases remained unmatched. CDR3 length: 13 residues. As DNA, the CDR3 is TGTGCCAGCAGAACACAGGGGGGGACTGAAGCTTTCTTT. It yields the protein CASRTQGGTEAFF.

This chain links TRBV28 with TRBJ1-2; TRBD1 might be the D (6 bases). Germline values: CDR1 MDHEN, CDR2 SYDVKM. The CDR3 loop spans 14 amino acids. Trimming took 1 base from V and 2 from J, leaving 8 bases between them. The DNA for the CDR3 is TGTGCCAGCAGTTTATTCCAGGGGAACTATGGCTACACCTTC. Translating gives CASSLFQGNYGYTF.

The chain recombines TRBV14 with TRBJ2-7; D remains unclear. V lost 0 bases and J lost 3, with 18 bases in between. The CDR3 consists of 17 residues. Germline loops: CDR1 SGHDN, CDR2 FVKESK. CDR3 DNA: TGTGCCAGCAGCCAAGACGCGCTCCCTACGAATAACTACGAGCAGTACTTC. Translated: CASSQDALPTNNYEQYF. The whole variable domain, filled in from reference TRBV14 and TRBJ2-7, reads EAGVTQFPSHSVIEKGQTVTLRCDPISGHDNLYWYRRVMGKEIKFLLHFVKESKQDESGMPNNRFLAERTGGTYSTLKVQPAELEDSGVYFCASSQDALPTNNYEQYFGPGTRLTVT.